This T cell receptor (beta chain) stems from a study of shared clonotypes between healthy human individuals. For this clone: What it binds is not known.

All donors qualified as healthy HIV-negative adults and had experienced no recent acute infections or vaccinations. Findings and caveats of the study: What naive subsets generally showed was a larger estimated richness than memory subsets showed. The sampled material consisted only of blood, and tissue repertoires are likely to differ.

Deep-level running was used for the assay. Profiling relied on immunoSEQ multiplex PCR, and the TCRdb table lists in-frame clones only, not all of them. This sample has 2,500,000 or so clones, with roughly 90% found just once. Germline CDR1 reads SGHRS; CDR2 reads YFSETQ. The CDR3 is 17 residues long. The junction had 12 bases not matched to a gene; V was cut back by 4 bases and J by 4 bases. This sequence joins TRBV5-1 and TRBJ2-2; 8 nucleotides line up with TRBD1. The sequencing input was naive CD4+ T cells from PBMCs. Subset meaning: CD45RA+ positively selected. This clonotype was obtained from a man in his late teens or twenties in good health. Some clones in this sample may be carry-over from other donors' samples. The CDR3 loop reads CASSPGRGLTSTGELFF. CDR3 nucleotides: TGCGCCAGCAGCCCCGGCAGGGGGCTTACCTCCACCGGGGAGCTGTTTTTT.